A selection of T cell receptor beta chains follows, all from one sample in a study of T cell repertoires in cytomegalovirus infection. TCRdb used MiXCR to reprocess the reads, holding one entry per CDR3 protein. The repertoire holds approximately 990,000 distinct CDR3 sequences, with roughly 31% as singletons. No cognate antigen is known for these TCRs. Specimen: cultured CD8+ T cells from PBMCs, collected from culture after CMV antigen stimulation. Source of these receptors: a human donor in good health (CMV status not recorded). Some clones in this sample may be carry-over from other donors' samples. Each CDR3 is given with its conserved first and last residue. A D gene is named only where the DNA matches it firmly. Part of the rows lack a size; the others show once, few, many or a class for expanded clones.

cdr3_aa | cdr3_nt | clone_size | j_call | v_call | d_call | cdr3_length
CAISGLESHSYEQYF | TGTGCCATCAGTGGGTTAGAGAGCCACTCCTACGAGCAGTACTTC | - | TRBJ2-7 | TRBV10-3 | - | 15
CASSLSPSGGRNIQYF | TGTGCCAGCAGTTTATCCCCTAGCGGGGGGAGAAACATTCAGTACTTC | - | TRBJ2-4 | TRBV27 | TRBD2 | 16
CASTPRPGGGTDTQYF | TGTGCCAGCACACCCAGGCCGGGCGGGGGTACAGATACGCAGTATTTT | many | TRBJ2-3 | TRBV12-3/TRBV12-4 | TRBD2 | 16
CASSFGGGQGDTQYF | TGTGCCAGCAGTTTCGGAGGGGGTCAGGGAGATACGCAGTATTTT | - | TRBJ2-3 | TRBV27 | - | 15
CASSLSIQGGSIYAEAFF | TGTGCCAGCAGTTTATCGATACAGGGAGGGTCTATTTACGCTGAAGCTTTCTTT | - | TRBJ1-1 | TRBV27 | - | 18
CASTPDSSDTQYF | TGTGCCAGCACCCCAGACAGCTCAGATACGCAGTATTTT | few | TRBJ2-3 | TRBV2 | - | 13
CASSVVGLDGTDTQYF | TGTGCCAGCAGCGTAGTCGGTCTGGATGGCACAGATACGCAGTATTTT | - | TRBJ2-3 | TRBV9 | - | 16
CASSQEGGAYIQYF | TGTGCCAGCAGCCAAGAAGGTGGGGCCTACATTCAGTACTTC | - | TRBJ2-4 | TRBV3-1 | - | 14
CASSPPWVNTEAFF | TGTGCCAGCAGCCCCCCGTGGGTGAACACTGAAGCTTTCTTT | - | TRBJ1-1 | TRBV12-3/TRBV12-4 | - | 14
CAISEFETGQGAYNEQFF | TGTGCCATCAGTGAGTTTGAAACCGGACAGGGGGCCTACAATGAGCAGTTCTTC | few | TRBJ2-1 | TRBV10-3 | TRBD1 | 18
CATSNKGSNSPLHF | TGTGCCACCAGCAACAAGGGCAGCAATTCACCCCTCCACTTT | - | TRBJ1-6 | TRBV15 | - | 14
CASKSGTPTYEQYF | TGTGCCAGCAAATCCGGGACACCGACCTACGAGCAGTACTTC | - | TRBJ2-7 | TRBV27 | - | 14
CASSAPGQETQYF | TGTGCCAGCAGCGCCCCAGGCCAAGAGACCCAGTACTTC | - | TRBJ2-5 | TRBV7-2 | - | 13
CASRARLEGYGYTF | TGTGCCAGCAGGGCTCGTTTGGAAGGCTATGGCTACACCTTC | - | TRBJ1-2 | TRBV27 | - | 14
CASSERGLNSPLHF | TGTGCCAGCAGTGAGAGGGGGCTTAATTCACCCCTCCACTTT | few | TRBJ1-6 | TRBV25-1 | TRBD1 | 14
CASSVDRSETQYF | TGTGCCAGCAGTGTGGACAGATCGGAGACCCAGTACTTC | - | TRBJ2-5 | TRBV27 | - | 13
CATSREDRGLTDTQYF | TGTGCCACCAGCAGAGAGGACAGGGGGCTCACAGATACGCAGTATTTT | few | TRBJ2-3 | TRBV15 | TRBD1 | 16
CASSYGPSRDIYNSPLHF | TGTGCCAGCAGTTATGGACCCTCTCGGGACATCTATAATTCACCCCTCCACTTT | - | TRBJ1-6 | TRBV6-5 | - | 18
CASSRQQNQPQHF | TGTGCCAGCAGCCGCCAACAGAATCAGCCCCAGCATTTT | - | TRBJ1-5 | TRBV7-6 | - | 13
CASRDATDTQYF | TGTGCCAGTCGGGATGCGACAGATACGCAGTATTTT | once | TRBJ2-3 | TRBV19 | - | 12
CASSLRRERKNIQYF | TGTGCCAGCAGCTTGAGGAGGGAACGCAAAAACATTCAGTACTTC | few | TRBJ2-4 | TRBV5-4 | - | 15
CASTKGTKQETQYF | TGTGCCAGCACGAAGGGGACCAAACAAGAGACCCAGTACTTC | - | TRBJ2-5 | TRBV7-8 | - | 14
CASSQDPGVTEAFF | TGCGCCAGCAGCCAAGATCCAGGCGTGACTGAAGCTTTCTTT | few | TRBJ1-1 | TRBV4-1 | - | 14
CALPALDEQFF | TGTGCCCTACCAGCACTCGATGAGCAGTTCTTC | - | TRBJ2-1 | TRBV6-1 | - | 11
CASSSDRDQNTGELFF | TGTGCCAGCAGTTCCGACCGGGACCAAAACACCGGGGAGCTGTTTTTT | - | TRBJ2-2 | TRBV28 | - | 16
CASSFFIAGGPGQETQYF | TGTGCCAGCAGCTTTTTTATAGCGGGGGGGCCGGGGCAAGAGACCCAGTACTTC | many | TRBJ2-5 | TRBV7-2 | TRBD2 | 18
CASSLALYDTQYF | TGTGCCAGCAGCTTAGCCCTATACGATACGCAGTATTTT | - | TRBJ2-3 | TRBV7-6 | - | 13
CASSYDSYENTEAFF | TGTGCCAGCAGCTACGACAGTTACGAGAACACTGAAGCTTTCTTT | many | TRBJ1-1 | TRBV7-2 | - | 15
CASSEIDTQYF | TGTGCCAGCAGTGAGATAGATACGCAGTATTTT | - | TRBJ2-3 | TRBV2 | - | 11
CASSLIRGVSYNEQFF | TGTGCCAGCAGTTTAATCAGGGGTGTCTCCTACAATGAGCAGTTCTTC | - | TRBJ2-1 | TRBV28 | - | 16
CASTSSQETQYF | TGTGCCAGCACGAGCTCCCAAGAGACCCAGTACTTC | - | TRBJ2-5 | TRBV2 | - | 12